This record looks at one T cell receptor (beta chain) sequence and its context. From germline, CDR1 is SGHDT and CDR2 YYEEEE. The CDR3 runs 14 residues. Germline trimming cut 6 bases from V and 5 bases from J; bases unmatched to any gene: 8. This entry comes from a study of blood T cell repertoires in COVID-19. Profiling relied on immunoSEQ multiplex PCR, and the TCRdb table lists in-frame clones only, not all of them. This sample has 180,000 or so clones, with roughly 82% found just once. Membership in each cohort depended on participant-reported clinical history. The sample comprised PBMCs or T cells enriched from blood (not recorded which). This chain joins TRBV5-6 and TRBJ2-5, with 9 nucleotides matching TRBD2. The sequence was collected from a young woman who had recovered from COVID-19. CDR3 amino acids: CASKLAGVPETQYF. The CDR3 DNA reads TGTGCCAGCAAGTTAGCGGGAGTCCCGGAGACCCAGTACTTC.